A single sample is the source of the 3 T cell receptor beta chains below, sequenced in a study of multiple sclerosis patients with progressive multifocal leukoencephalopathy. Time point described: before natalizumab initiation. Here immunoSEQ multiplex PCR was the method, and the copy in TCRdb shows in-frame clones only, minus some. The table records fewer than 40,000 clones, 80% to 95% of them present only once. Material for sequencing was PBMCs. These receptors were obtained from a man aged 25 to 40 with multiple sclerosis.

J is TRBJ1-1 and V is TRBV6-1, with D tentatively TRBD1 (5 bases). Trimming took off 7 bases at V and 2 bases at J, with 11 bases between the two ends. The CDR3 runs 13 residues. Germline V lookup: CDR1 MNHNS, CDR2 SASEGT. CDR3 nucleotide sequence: TGTGCCAGCATCGTGACAGCTAACACTGAAGCTTTCTTT. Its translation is CASIVTANTEAFF.

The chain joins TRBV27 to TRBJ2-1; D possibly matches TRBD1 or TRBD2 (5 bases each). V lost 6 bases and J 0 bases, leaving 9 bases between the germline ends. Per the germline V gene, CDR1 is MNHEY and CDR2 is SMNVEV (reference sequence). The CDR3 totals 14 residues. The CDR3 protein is CASSRDGSYNEQFF. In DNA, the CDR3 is TGTGCCAGCAGCCGGGACGGCTCCTACAATGAGCAGTTCTTC.

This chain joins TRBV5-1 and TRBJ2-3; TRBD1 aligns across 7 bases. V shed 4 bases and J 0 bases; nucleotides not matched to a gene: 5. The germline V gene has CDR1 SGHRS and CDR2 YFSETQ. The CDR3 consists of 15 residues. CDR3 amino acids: CASSPGQASTDTQYF. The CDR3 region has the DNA TGCGCCAGCAGCCCCGGACAGGCAAGCACAGATACGCAGTATTTT.